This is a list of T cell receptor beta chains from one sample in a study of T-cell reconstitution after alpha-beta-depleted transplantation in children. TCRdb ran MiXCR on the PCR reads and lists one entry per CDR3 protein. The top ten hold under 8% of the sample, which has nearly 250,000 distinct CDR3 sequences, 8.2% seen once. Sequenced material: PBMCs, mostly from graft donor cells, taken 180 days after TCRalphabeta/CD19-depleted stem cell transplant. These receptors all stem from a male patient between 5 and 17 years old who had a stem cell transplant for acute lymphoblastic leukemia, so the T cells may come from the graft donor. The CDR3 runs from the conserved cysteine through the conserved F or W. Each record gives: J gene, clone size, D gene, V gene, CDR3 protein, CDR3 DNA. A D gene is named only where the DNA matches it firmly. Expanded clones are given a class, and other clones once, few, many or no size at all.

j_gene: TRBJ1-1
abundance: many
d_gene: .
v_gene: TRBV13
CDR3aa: CAIRVNTEAFF
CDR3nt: TGTGCCATCAGGGTGAACACTGAAGCTTTCTTT

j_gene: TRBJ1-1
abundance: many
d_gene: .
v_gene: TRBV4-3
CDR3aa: CASSQEGGETEAFF
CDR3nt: TGCGCCAGCAGCCAAGAAGGAGGGGAGACTGAAGCTTTCTTT

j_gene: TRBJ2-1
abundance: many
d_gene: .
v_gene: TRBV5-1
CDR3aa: CASTGGFSVEQFF
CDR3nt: TGCGCCAGCACCGGGGGATTTAGCGTCGAGCAGTTCTTC

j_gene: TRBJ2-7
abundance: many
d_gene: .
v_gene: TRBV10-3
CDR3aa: CAISESTLREQYF
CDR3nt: TGTGCCATCAGTGAGTCGACTCTGAGGGAGCAGTACTTC

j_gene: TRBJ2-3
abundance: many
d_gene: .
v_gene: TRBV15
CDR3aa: CATSRDLAADTQYF
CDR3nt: TGTGCCACCAGCAGAGATCTTGCGGCAGATACGCAGTATTTT

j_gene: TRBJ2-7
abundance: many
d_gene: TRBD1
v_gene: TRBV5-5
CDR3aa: CASSWTAGQGLFYEQYF
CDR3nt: TGTGCCAGCAGCTGGACAGCGGGACAGGGACTTTTCTACGAGCAGTACTTC

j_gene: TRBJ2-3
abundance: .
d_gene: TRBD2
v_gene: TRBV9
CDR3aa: CASSLAGLSDTQYF
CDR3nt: TGTGCCAGCAGCCTAGCGGGGTTGTCAGATACGCAGTATTTT

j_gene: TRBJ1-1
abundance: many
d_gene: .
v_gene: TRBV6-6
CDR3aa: CASSYGGSTEAFF
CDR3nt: TGTGCCAGCAGTTACGGGGGGAGCACTGAAGCTTTCTTT

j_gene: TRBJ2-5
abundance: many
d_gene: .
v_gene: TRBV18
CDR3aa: CASSPDGFPGTQYF
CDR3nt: TGTGCCAGCTCGCCGGATGGGTTCCCGGGGACCCAGTACTTC

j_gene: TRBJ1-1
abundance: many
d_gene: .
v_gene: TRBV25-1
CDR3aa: CASSEPIDLQGRTEAFF
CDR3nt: TGTGCCAGCAGTGAACCTATTGACCTACAGGGAAGGACTGAAGCTTTCTTT

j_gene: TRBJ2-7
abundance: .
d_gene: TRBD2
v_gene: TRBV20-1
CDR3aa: CSVSGAGGPVDEQYF
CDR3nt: TGCAGTGTCTCCGGGGCGGGAGGGCCGGTTGACGAGCAGTACTTC

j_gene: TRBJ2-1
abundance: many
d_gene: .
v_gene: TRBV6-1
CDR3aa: CASRQTGKSHGNEQFF
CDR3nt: TGTGCCAGCAGACAAACAGGGAAAAGTCATGGGAATGAGCAGTTCTTC

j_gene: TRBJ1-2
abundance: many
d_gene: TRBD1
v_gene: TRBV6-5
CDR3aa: CASSWTPGQTYGYTF
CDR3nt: TGTGCCAGCAGTTGGACCCCGGGACAGACCTATGGCTACACCTTC

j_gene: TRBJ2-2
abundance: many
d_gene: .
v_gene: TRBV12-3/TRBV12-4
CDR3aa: CASILLMNLGTTGELFF
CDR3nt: TGTGCCAGCATTTTATTAATGAATTTGGGGACCACCGGGGAGCTGTTTTTT

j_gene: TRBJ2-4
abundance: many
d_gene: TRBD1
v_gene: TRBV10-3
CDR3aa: CAISESEGGTNIQYF
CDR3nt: TGTGCCATCAGTGAGTCGGAAGGGGGCACAAACATTCAGTACTTC

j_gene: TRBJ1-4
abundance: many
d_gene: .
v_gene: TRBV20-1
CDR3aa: CSASRGEKLFF
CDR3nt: TGCAGTGCTAGCCGGGGGGAAAAACTGTTTTTT

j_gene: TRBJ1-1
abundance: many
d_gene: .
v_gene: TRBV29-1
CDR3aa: CSIFRSVNTEAFF
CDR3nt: TGCAGCATTTTCCGGTCGGTGAACACTGAAGCTTTCTTT

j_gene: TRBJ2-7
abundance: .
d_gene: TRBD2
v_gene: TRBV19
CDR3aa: CASSTGAGGPHEQYF
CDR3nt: TGTGCCAGTAGCACCGGGGCGGGAGGGCCCCACGAGCAGTACTTC

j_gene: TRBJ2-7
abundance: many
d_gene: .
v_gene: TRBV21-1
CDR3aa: CASSKVGRESYEQYF
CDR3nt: TGTGCCAGCAGCAAAGTCGGAAGGGAATCCTACGAGCAGTACTTC

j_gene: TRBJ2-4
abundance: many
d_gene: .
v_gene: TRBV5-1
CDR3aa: CASSSPPGALENIQYF
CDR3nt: TGCGCCAGCAGCTCCCCGCCGGGGGCTTTAGAAAACATTCAGTACTTC

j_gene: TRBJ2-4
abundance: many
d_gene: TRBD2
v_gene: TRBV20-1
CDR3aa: CSASYPGRGVSIQYF
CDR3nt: TGCAGTGCTTCTTATCCAGGGAGGGGAGTAAGCATTCAGTACTTC

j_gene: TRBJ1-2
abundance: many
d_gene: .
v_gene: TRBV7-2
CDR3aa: CASSLAGGGFYGYTF
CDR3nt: TGTGCCAGCAGCTTGGCCGGTGGAGGGTTCTATGGCTACACCTTC

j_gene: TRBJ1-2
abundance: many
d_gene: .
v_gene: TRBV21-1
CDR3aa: CASSKATGMNYGYTF
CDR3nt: TGTGCCAGCAGCAAAGCAACAGGGATGAACTATGGCTACACCTTC

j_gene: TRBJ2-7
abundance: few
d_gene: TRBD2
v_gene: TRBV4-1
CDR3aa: CASSQGGVAGLGTYEQYF
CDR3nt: TGCGCCAGCAGCCAAGGTGGTGTAGCGGGGTTGGGAACCTACGAGCAGTACTTC

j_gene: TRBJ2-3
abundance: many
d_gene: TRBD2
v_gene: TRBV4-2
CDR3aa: CASSRGLARDTQYF
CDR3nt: TGTGCCAGCAGCCGAGGACTAGCGAGGGATACGCAGTATTTT

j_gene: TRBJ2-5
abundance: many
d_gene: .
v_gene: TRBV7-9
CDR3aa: CASSLPGHLQETQYF
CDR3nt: TGTGCCAGCAGCTTACCGGGACACCTTCAAGAGACCCAGTACTTC

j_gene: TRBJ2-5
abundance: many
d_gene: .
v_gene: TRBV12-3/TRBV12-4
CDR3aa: CASGPGPLQETQYF
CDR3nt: TGTGCCAGCGGACCGGGTCCCCTACAAGAGACCCAGTACTTC

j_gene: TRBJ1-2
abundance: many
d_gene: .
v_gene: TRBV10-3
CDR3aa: CAISELTDTVF
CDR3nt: TGTGCCATCAGTGAGCTGACTGACACAGTCTTC

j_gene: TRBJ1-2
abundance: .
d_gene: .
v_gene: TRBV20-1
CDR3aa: CSARGAGSATYGYTF
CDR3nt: TGCAGTGCTAGAGGGGCCGGGTCCGCCACCTATGGCTACACCTTC

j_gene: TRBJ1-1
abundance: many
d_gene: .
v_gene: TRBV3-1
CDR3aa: CASSQYRSMNTEAFF
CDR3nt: TGTGCCAGCAGCCAGTACAGGTCGATGAACACTGAAGCTTTCTTT

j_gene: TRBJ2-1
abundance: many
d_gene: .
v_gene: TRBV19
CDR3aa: CATRGGGQENEQFF
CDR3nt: TGTGCCACCAGGGGGGGAGGGCAAGAAAATGAGCAGTTCTTC

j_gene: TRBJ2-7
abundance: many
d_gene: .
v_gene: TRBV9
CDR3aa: CASSVEGRAAYEQYF
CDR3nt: TGTGCCAGCAGCGTAGAAGGCAGGGCGGCCTACGAGCAGTACTTC

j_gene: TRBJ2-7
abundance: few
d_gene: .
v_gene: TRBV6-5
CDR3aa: CASSYPRTASYEQYF
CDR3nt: TGTGCCAGCAGTTACCCTAGGACAGCCTCCTACGAGCAGTACTTC

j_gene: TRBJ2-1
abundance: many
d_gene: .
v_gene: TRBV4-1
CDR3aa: CASSMGLLGHNEQFF
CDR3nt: TGCGCCAGCAGCATGGGACTCCTTGGACACAATGAGCAGTTCTTC

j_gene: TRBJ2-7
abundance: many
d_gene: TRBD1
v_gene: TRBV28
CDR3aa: CASSLLQGADEQYF
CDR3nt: TGTGCCAGCAGTTTATTACAGGGGGCGGACGAGCAGTACTTC

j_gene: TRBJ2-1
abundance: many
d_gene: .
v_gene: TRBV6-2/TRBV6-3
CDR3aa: CASSYGSRSYNEQFF
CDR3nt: TGTGCCAGCAGTTACGGGTCTAGGTCCTACAATGAGCAGTTCTTC

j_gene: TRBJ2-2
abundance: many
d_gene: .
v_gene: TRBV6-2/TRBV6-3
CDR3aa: CASSYGGYTGELFF
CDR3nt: TGTGCCAGCAGTTATGGGGGTTACACCGGGGAGCTGTTTTTT

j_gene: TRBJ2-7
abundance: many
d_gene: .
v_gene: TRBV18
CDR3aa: CASSPYGSYEQYF
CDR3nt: TGTGCCAGCTCACCGTACGGCTCCTACGAGCAGTACTTC

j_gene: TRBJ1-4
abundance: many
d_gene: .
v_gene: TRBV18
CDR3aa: CASSPFNEKLFF
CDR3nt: TGTGCCAGCTCACCTTTTAATGAAAAACTGTTTTTT

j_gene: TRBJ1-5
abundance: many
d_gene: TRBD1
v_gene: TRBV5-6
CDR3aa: CASSLGQGFGNQPQHF
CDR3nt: TGTGCCAGCAGCTTGGGACAGGGGTTCGGCAATCAGCCCCAGCATTTT

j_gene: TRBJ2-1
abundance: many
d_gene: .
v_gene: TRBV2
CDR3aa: CASKSTYNEQFF
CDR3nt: TGTGCCAGCAAGAGCACCTACAATGAGCAGTTCTTC